This T cell receptor (beta chain) was recovered during a study of human T cells and chemical hapten exposure. Study summary: Patients having alopecia areata, totalis or universalis were mostly female. Findings and limits, study-wide: PT1 expanded TCR counts and patch test score were linked, and their correlation was positive.

The library put unique molecular identifiers onto individual cDNA molecules. In TCRdb, the RACE reads were re-called with MiXCR into one record per CDR3 protein. The repertoire consists of 95,000 to 150,000 distinct CDR3 sequences, with 10% to 12% occurring once and the leading ten covering roughly 2.3%. This clonotype was detected a few times. What it recognizes is unknown. The time point is: patch test 3, about 24 weeks after DPC sensitization. Treatment noted: therapeutic diphenylcyclopropenone sensitization with weekly scalp DPC. The input for sequencing was whole blood, taken in connection with sensitization to the hapten diphenylcyclopropenone (DPC). This receptor was identified in a woman in her forties or fifties with alopecia areata. Some clones in this sample may be carry-over from other donors' samples.

The CDR3 spells CASSQDAGQGDSPLHF. CDR3 bases: TGCGCCAGCAGCCAAGATGCAGGACAGGGGGATTCACCCCTCCACTTT. This rearrangement joins TRBV4-1 to TRBJ1-6; TRBD1 aligns across 10 bases. Germline loops: CDR1 MGHRA, CDR2 YSYEKL. The CDR3 is made up of 16 amino acids. V was clipped by 0 bases and J by 8 bases; unmatched bases: 4.